Below, 8 T cell receptor beta chains from the same sample are listed, as sequenced in a study of shared clonotypes between healthy human individuals. Here immunoSEQ multiplex PCR was the method, and the copy in TCRdb shows in-frame clones only, minus some. The repertoire consists of 1.6 million or so clones, with around 97% occurring once and the leading ten covering approximately 1.1%. The source material was naive CD4+ T cells sorted from blood. Subset denoted: CD45RA+ positively selected. The receptors here all came from a man aged 25-45 years in good health.

V gene TRBV10-3 combines with J gene TRBJ2-7; 13 positions match TRBD2. This CDR3 has 16 residues. Germline CDR1 reads ENHRY; CDR2 reads SYGVKD. Trimming cost V 5 bases and J 3 bases; bases outside gene matches: 7. The CDR3: CAISPWTSGRGYEQYF. The CDR3 DNA reads as TGTGCCATCAGTCCATGGACTAGCGGGAGAGGCTACGAGCAGTACTTC.

The chain couples TRBV21-1 to TRBJ1-2; TRBD1 reflects the table's D call only, with no check against the DNA. TRBV21-1 is recorded as a pseudogene. The CDR3 loop spans 16 amino acids. CDR3 sequence (DNA): TGTGCCAGCAGCAAAGACGAGACGGGACAGGTTCGTGGCTACACCTTC. It is translated as CASSKDETGQVRGYTF.

The V gene is TRBV5-1, the J gene TRBJ2-3; 8 bases agree with TRBD2. The junction had 7 bases not matched to a gene; V was cut back by 0 bases and J by 4 bases. CDR3 length equals 16 residues. Germline lookup yields CDR1 SGHRS and CDR2 YFSETQ. The CDR3 nucleotides are TGCGCCAGCAGCTTGGGGGGTAGCGGGATCGCAGATACGCAGTATTTT. It is translated as CASSLGGSGIADTQYF.

The chain joins TRBV4-1 to TRBJ2-3, with D perhaps being TRBD1 or TRBD2 (6 bases each). The germline V gene encodes CDR1 MGHRA and CDR2 YSYEKL. The CDR3 sequence is 15 residues long. Deletions cut 3 bases from V and 0 bases from J, with 10 bases between. CDR3: CASSQRDTSTDTQYF. CDR3 DNA: TGCGCCAGCAGCCAGCGGGACACAAGCACAGATACGCAGTATTTT.

The V gene is TRBV19, the J gene TRBJ2-1, with 8 bases identical to TRBD2. The CDR3 runs to 16 residues. Germline CDR1 is LNHDA and CDR2 is SQIVND (reference sequence). V dropped 3 bases and J dropped 5; count of bases not matched to a gene: 9. CDR3 sequence reads: CASSMGRVAGNNEQFF. CDR3 nucleotide sequence: TGTGCCAGTAGTATGGGACGGGTAGCGGGAAACAATGAGCAGTTCTTC.

This clone was counted a few times. The gene calls are TRBV5-1 and TRBJ1-2, with D possibly TRBD1 on 6 matching bases. Germline V gene lookup returns CDR1 SGHRS and CDR2 YFSETQ. CDR3 length: 13 amino acids. V shed 0 bases and J shed 4 bases, with 7 bases lying between them. This CDR3 is CASSLDRAYGYTF. CDR3 DNA sequence: TGCGCCAGCAGCTTGGACAGGGCCTATGGCTACACCTTC.

The J gene is TRBJ1-2, the V gene TRBV5-1; 7 bases line up with TRBD1. The junction had 9 bases not matched to a gene; V was cut back by 0 bases and J by 4 bases. The CDR3 runs to 16 residues. Germline V gene lookup returns CDR1 SGHRS and CDR2 YFSETQ. This CDR3 is CASSLAGTDFFYGYTF. The CDR3 DNA follows: TGCGCCAGCAGCTTGGCCGGGACAGATTTTTTCTATGGCTACACCTTC.

The V call is TRBV6-5, the J call TRBJ2-5; 10 bases line up with TRBD1. CDR1 MNHEY and CDR2 SVGAGI come from the germline V gene. The CDR3 sequence is 16 residues long. With 2 bases clipped from V and 4 bases from J, the junction kept 7 bases outside the gene matches. CDR3 in DNA: TGTGCCAGCAGTTACGGGGGACAGGGGAAGGGAGAGACCCAGTACTTC. Encoded protein: CASSYGGQGKGETQYF.